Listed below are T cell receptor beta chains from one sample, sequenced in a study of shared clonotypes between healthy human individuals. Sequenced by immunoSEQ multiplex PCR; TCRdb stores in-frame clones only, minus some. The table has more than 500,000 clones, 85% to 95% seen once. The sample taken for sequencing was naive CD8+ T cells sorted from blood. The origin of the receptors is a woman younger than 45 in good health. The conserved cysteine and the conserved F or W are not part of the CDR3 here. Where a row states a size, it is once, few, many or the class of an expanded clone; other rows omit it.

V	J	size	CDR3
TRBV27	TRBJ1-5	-	ASSYTGGNQPQH
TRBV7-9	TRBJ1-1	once	ASSLGQGTWGAF
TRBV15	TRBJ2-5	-	ATSRIAAPRETQY
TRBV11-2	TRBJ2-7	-	ASSAGPGTGTYEQY
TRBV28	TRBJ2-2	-	ASNRGSSTGELF
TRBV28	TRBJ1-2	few	ASSLYAGGYT
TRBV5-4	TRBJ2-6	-	ASSPPDRASGANVLT
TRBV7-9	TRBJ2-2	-	ASSLTLGGSVYGELF
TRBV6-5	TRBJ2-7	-	ASSYRDGTYEQY
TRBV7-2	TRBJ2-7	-	ASSLVAWAYEQY
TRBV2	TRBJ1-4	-	ASSEAGDASTNEKLF
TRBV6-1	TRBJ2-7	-	ASSAPGRASYEQY
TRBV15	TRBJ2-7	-	ATSRVGSIGVEQY
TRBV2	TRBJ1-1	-	ASSETGGRRIMNTEAF
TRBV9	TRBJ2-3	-	ASSVAGDTDTQY
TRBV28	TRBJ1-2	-	ASTPGEGYGYT
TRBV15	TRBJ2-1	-	ATSRPGLAGFYEQF
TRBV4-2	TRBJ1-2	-	ASSQRGQGAYGYT
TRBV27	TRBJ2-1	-	ASSQLTGGGVDEQF
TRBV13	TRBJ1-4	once	ASSFLGSPTNEKLF
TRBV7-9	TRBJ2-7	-	ASSSTSGEQY
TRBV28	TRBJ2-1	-	ASSFVGGPSNEQF
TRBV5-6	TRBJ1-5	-	ASSSNQGQPQH
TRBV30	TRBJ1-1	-	AWSPGVGVNTEAF
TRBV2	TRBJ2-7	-	ASNAPDSPYEQY
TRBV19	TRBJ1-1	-	ASSIRVSPNTEAF
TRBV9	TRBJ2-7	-	ASSPRDGDSYEQY
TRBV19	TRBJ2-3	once	ASRAGGFSTDTQY
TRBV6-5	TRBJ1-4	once	ASSRGRPNEKLF
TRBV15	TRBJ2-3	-	AGGAYTDTQY
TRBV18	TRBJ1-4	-	ASSPIEGTEKLF
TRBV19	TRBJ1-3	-	ASSIADVHLFGNTIY
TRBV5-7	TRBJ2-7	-	ASSTWTIYEQY
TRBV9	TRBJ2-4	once	ASSSSGGSKNIQY
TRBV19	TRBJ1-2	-	ASSWTGAAGYT
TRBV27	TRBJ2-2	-	ASSLSGSGELF
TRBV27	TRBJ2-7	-	ASRQPGAGIYEQY
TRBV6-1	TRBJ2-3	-	ASSEEGGRGQY
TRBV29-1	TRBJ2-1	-	SVDDGLNEQF
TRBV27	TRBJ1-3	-	ASSLGVSSGNTIY
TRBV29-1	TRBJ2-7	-	SVFERDTRKGSYEQY
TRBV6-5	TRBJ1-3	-	ASSGPWGESIY
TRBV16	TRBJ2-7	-	ASSQSDNYEQY